Presented here are 18 T cell receptor beta chains from one specimen sequenced in a study of shared clonotypes between healthy human individuals. TCRdb keeps only in-frame clones here, not all; method: immunoSEQ multiplex PCR. The table includes about 1.5 million clones, approximately 96% detected once. The sample taken for sequencing was naive CD4+ T cells sorted from blood. Subset of the sample: CD45RA+ positively selected. All receptors come from a man aged 30 to 39 in good health.

CDR3 DNA sequence: TGCGCCAGCAGCCAAGCGGGCTATAGCAATCAGCCCCAGCATTTT. Protein: CASSQAGYSNQPQHF. The chain has TRBV4-1 and TRBJ1-5; D uncertain. Trimming stripped 1 base from V and 0 bases from J, with 7 bases between. Germline V gene sequence: CDR1 MGHRA, CDR2 YSYEKL. The CDR3 covers 15 residues.

V is TRBV19 and J is TRBJ2-1; 10 bases are a match to TRBD2. V lost 5 bases, J lost 7 bases, and 11 bases stayed unmatched. This CDR3 contains 16 residues. Germline assignment: CDR1 LNHDA and CDR2 SQIVND (reference sequence). CDR3 DNA: TGTGCCAGTAGTGCCCGCAGACTAGCGGGTGTTAATGAGCAGTTCTTC. It is translated as CASSARRLAGVNEQFF.

V and J are TRBV28 and TRBJ2-7, with D perhaps TRBD2 (6 bases). The CDR3 is made up of 17 amino acids. Germline loops: CDR1 MDHEN, CDR2 SYDVKM. Trimming left V 3 bases short and J 1 base short, with 19 bases between. CDR3 loop: CASSFLAGAGPSYEQYF. The CDR3 DNA is TGTGCCAGCAGTTTTTTGGCTGGGGCGGGACCTTCCTACGAGCAGTACTTC.

V usage is TRBV6-1 and J usage is TRBJ1-4; D is perhaps TRBD1 (6 bases). The V end lost 8 bases, the J end lost 3 bases, and 16 bases lay between the germline ends. Germline lookup yields CDR1 MNHNS and CDR2 SASEGT. This CDR3 spans 15 amino acids. The DNA for the CDR3 is TGTGCCAGCTCCCTAGGGGGGCCTGCTAATGAAAAACTGTTTTTT. Its translation: CASSLGGPANEKLFF.

The V call is TRBV7-2, the J call TRBJ2-7; 10 bases match TRBD2. The CDR3 sequence is 13 residues long. Trimming took 6 bases from V and 2 from J; bases not matched to a gene: 1. Germline loops: CDR1 SGHTA, CDR2 FQGNSA. The CDR3 here is CASRAGGPYEQYF. As DNA, the CDR3 is TGTGCCAGCAGAGCGGGAGGGCCCTACGAGCAGTACTTC.

The chain combines TRBV6-5 with TRBJ2-3; 7 nucleotides align to TRBD2. CDR3 length equals 15 residues. The germline V gene has CDR1 MNHEY and CDR2 SVGAGI. The V and J ends lost 0 bases and 3 bases, in that order; junction bases with no gene match: 3. The CDR3 DNA reads TGTGCCAGCAGTTACTCGAGGACTAGAACAGATACGCAGTATTTT. Residues: CASSYSRTRTDTQYF.

The chain links TRBV7-6 to TRBJ2-1; 7 bases line up with TRBD2. The V and J ends lost 1 base and 1 base, in that order; junction bases with no gene match: 4. This CDR3 comprises 16 residues. Germline V CDR1 and CDR2: SGHVS, FNYEAQ. The CDR3 sequence: CASSLVRAGSYNEQFF. The CDR3 bases are TGTGCCAGCAGCTTAGTCCGAGCGGGGTCCTACAATGAGCAGTTCTTC.

Details on this clone: The same CDR3 also results from other DNA sequences found in this sample. The genes are TRBV6-5 and TRBJ2-1, with TRBD1 matching over 9 bases. Per the germline V gene, CDR1 is MNHEY and CDR2 is SVGAGI. This CDR3 is built from 15 residues. The V segment lost 5 bases and the J segment 2 bases; nucleotides outside the gene matches: 4. The CDR3 reads CASSRTGGAYNEQFF. The CDR3 coding sequence is TGTGCCAGCAGTAGAACAGGGGGCGCCTACAATGAGCAGTTCTTC.

J is TRBJ2-7 and V is TRBV28; unclear D gene. The germline V gene has CDR1 MDHEN and CDR2 SYDVKM. The CDR3 is 12 residues long. Trimming took 6 bases from V and 6 from J, leaving 12 bases between them. CDR3 region: CASRSLSGEQYF. Here the CDR3 DNA reads TGTGCCAGCAGGAGTCTATCTGGCGAGCAGTACTTC.

The gene calls are TRBV2 and TRBJ2-7; 7 bases align to TRBD1. This CDR3 contains 12 residues. Germline CDR1 and CDR2: SNHLY and FYNNEI. V was clipped by 10 bases and J by 3 bases; unmatched bases: 6. For the CDR3, the DNA is TGTGCCATCCGGGACAGTCACTACGAGCAGTACTTC. It specifies CAIRDSHYEQYF.

About this clone itself: The same CDR3 arises from other DNA sequences in this sample as well. This chain connects TRBV29-1 to TRBJ2-7, with a possible D match to TRBD1 (6 bases). Trimming took 6 bases from V and 3 from J, leaving 15 bases between them. Looked up from germline, CDR1 is SQVTM and CDR2 is ANQGSEA. The CDR3 loop spans 13 amino acids. The CDR3 DNA follows: TGCAGCGTAGAGGGTCAGGGGTTCTACGAGCAGTACTTC. This translates into CSVEGQGFYEQYF.

The genes are TRBV28 and TRBJ1-3; the match to TRBD1 covers 7 bases. V shed 5 bases and J 0 bases; nucleotides not matched to a gene: 7. Germline CDR1 MDHEN, CDR2 SYDVKM. The CDR3 extends over 16 amino acids. In nucleotides, the CDR3 is TGTGCCAGCAGTGCGCCAGGGGGTGGCTCTGGAAACACCATATATTTT. It specifies CASSAPGGGSGNTIYF.

The J gene is TRBJ2-7, the V gene TRBV7-2, with TRBD2 identical over 7 bases. In germline, CDR1 is SGHTA, CDR2 FQGNSA. J gave up 5 bases and V 6 bases, and 10 bases lay outside the gene matches. CDR3 size: 14 residues. CDR3 bases: TGTGCCAGCAGAAGGGAGGGCCTCGTCCACGAGCAGTACTTC. Amino acids: CASRREGLVHEQYF.

The rearrangement joins TRBV7-9 to TRBJ2-5; D possibly uses TRBD1 or TRBD2 (5 bases each). Germline V CDR1 and CDR2: SEHNR, FQNEAQ (reference sequence). CDR3 length equals 13 residues. V was clipped by 5 bases and J by 2 bases, with 9 bases between them. Here the CDR3 DNA reads TGTGCCAGCAGCAGGGACCTACAAGAGACCCAGTACTTC. It is translated as CASSRDLQETQYF.

This rearrangement joins TRBV28 to TRBJ2-5; a possible D gene is TRBD1 (5 bases). V lost 5 bases, J lost 2 bases, and 9 bases lay in between. The CDR3 is 13 amino acids. CDR1 and CDR2 (germline): MDHEN, SYDVKM. CDR3 bases: TGTGCCAGCAGTGGCGACAGACAAGAGACCCAGTACTTC. Its protein product is CASSGDRQETQYF.

The J gene is TRBJ2-3, the V gene TRBV11-3; D gene uncertain. V was pared by 5 bases and J by 2 bases, with 8 bases between. CDR3 length equals 13 residues. Germline lookup yields CDR1 SGHNT and CDR2 YENEEA. CDR3 sequence: CASSPMDTDTQYF. In nucleotides, the CDR3 is TGTGCCAGCAGCCCCATGGACACAGATACGCAGTATTTT.

The V and J genes are TRBV18 and TRBJ2-6; D is ambiguous. From germline, CDR1 is KGHSH and CDR2 LQKENI. The V gene lost 3 bases and the J gene lost 2 bases, with 11 bases spanning the gap. There are 16 residues in the CDR3. CDR3 DNA: TGTGCCAGCTCACCCCCTACAAGGGCTGGGGCCAACGTCCTGACTTTC. Encoded protein: CASSPPTRAGANVLTF.

The J gene is TRBJ2-3, the V gene TRBV19, with D maybe TRBD1 (6 bases). V was pared by 3 bases and J by 1 base, with 11 bases between. Germline CDR1 and CDR2: LNHDA and SQIVND (reference sequence). There are 15 residues in the CDR3. The CDR3 DNA sequence: TGTGCCAGTAGTATTCCAGGGGACGGCACAGATACGCAGTATTTT. It codes for CASSIPGDGTDTQYF.